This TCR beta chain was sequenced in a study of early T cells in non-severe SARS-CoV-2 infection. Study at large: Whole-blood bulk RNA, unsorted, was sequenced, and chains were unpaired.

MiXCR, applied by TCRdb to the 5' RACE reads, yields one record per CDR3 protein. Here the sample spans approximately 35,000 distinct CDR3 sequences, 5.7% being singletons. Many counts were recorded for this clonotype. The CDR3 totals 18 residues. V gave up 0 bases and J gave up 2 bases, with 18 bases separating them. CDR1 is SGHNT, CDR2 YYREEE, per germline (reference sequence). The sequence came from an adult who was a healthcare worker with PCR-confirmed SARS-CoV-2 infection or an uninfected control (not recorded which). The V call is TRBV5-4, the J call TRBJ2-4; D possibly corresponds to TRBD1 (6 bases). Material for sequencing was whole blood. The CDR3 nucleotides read TGTGCCAGCAGCTTGGCAGGGGTCTCTCCGAGTTCCAAAAACATTCAGTACTTC. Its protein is CASSLAGVSPSSKNIQYF.